These 6 T cell receptor beta chains were sequenced from one sample in a study of cytomegalovirus exposure and HLA in healthy donors. Use of 60 Vbeta and 13 Jbeta primers characterized the PCR. Clones were sequenced by immunoSEQ multiplex PCR, and TCRdb holds only the in-frame ones, with some missing. The table shows tens of thousands of clones, with around 8% occurring only once. What was sequenced was PBMCs. Every receptor here comes from a man aged 45-65 years in good health and CMV-seronegative.

The chain combines TRBV28 with TRBJ2-7, with D perhaps matching TRBD1 (6 bases). From germline, CDR1 is MDHEN and CDR2 SYDVKM. Trimming stripped 8 bases from V and 3 bases from J, with 11 bases between. The CDR3 is made up of 12 amino acids. The CDR3 here is CASSQGIYEQYF. CDR3 DNA: TGTGCCAGCTCCCAGGGGATCTACGAGCAGTACTTC.

V and J are TRBV2 and TRBJ1-2; 8 bases map to TRBD1. V was pared by 5 bases and J by 7 bases, with 12 bases of the junction left unmatched. The CDR3 sequence is 15 residues long. CDR1 is SNHLY and CDR2 is FYNNEI in the germline V gene. CDR3 coding DNA: TGTGCCAGCAGTTATGTACCAGGGGGCGCGGGTGGCTACACCTTC. Residues: CASSYVPGGAGGYTF.

The chain employs TRBV10-2 and TRBJ1-1, with D perhaps matching TRBD1 (5 bases). Germline lookup yields CDR1 WSHSY and CDR2 SAAADI. This CDR3 contains 10 residues. V lost 6 bases and J 8 bases, leaving 7 bases between the germline ends. This chain's CDR3 is CASRGLEAFF. In DNA form, the CDR3 reads TGCGCCAGCAGGGGGCTCGAAGCTTTCTTT.

In regard to this clone: A read error may account for a junction end that differs from germline. This chain uses TRBV7-7 with TRBJ2-5, with a weak D call TRBD1 (5 bases). The CDR3 length is 14 residues. CDR1 and CDR2 (germline): SSHAT, FNYEAQ (reference sequence). CDR3 region: CASSSGLTGETQYF. Written as DNA, the CDR3 is TGTGCTAGCAGCTCAGGGTTAACGGGCGAGACCCAGTACTTC.

CDR3 coding DNA: TGTGCCAGCTGTTTGGAGGGTCGCTATGGCTACACCTTC. It codes for CASCLEGRYGYTF. The chain is built from TRBV6-1 and TRBJ1-2, with D hard to call. Deletions cut 8 bases from V and 4 bases from J, with 14 bases between. The length of the CDR3 is 13 residues. CDR1 and CDR2 from the germline V gene are MNHNS and SASEGT.

This clone was observed a handful of times. J is TRBJ1-5 and V is TRBV7-2; TRBD1 is a possible D gene (6 bases). This CDR3 is 16 amino acids long. Per germline, CDR1 SGHTA and CDR2 FQGNSA. The ends were cut back, 5 bases at V and 1 base at J, with 15 bases in the middle. This CDR3 is CASSLGGAWSNQPQHF. The CDR3 nucleotides are TGTGCCAGCAGCCTGGGGGGGGCCTGGAGCAATCAGCCCCAGCATTTT.